This is a list of T cell receptor beta chains from one sample in a study of T cell repertoires in cytomegalovirus infection. The antigens of these receptors remain unknown. TCRdb re-analysed the reads in MiXCR, keeping a single row per CDR3 protein. The table records about 89,000 distinct CDR3 sequences, 25% to 30% of them present only once. The source was CD8+ T cells from cultured PBMCs, collected from culture after CMV antigen stimulation. The receptors here all came from a human donor in good health (CMV status not recorded). Some clones in this sample may be carry-over from other donors' samples. Both conserved end residues are part of each CDR3. The order of the fields is J gene, V gene, clone size, CDR3 length, D gene, CDR3 DNA, CDR3 protein. A D gene is named only where the DNA matches it firmly. Size values are once, few and many counts, or a class for expanded clones, and some rows have none.

j_call: TRBJ2-7; v_call: TRBV7-8; clone_size: -; cdr3_length: 15; d_call: -; cdr3_nt: TGTGCCAGCAGCTTGGGCCCCTTCAGCTCCTACGAGCAGTACTTC; cdr3_aa: CASSLGPFSSYEQYF
j_call: TRBJ2-3; v_call: TRBV12-3/TRBV12-4; clone_size: many; cdr3_length: 13; d_call: -; cdr3_nt: TGTGCCAGCAGCGAGGGGGGCACAGATACGCAGTATTTT; cdr3_aa: CASSEGGTDTQYF
j_call: TRBJ1-1; v_call: TRBV11-2; clone_size: -; cdr3_length: 17; d_call: TRBD1; cdr3_nt: TGTGCCAGCAGCCAGTTATGGGGACAGGTAATGAACACTGAAGCTTTCTTT; cdr3_aa: CASSQLWGQVMNTEAFF
j_call: TRBJ2-7; v_call: TRBV28; clone_size: -; cdr3_length: 16; d_call: -; cdr3_nt: TGTGCCAGCAGTTCCCCGCCTCGCACTGGACTCCACGAGCAGTACTTC; cdr3_aa: CASSSPPRTGLHEQYF
j_call: TRBJ2-7; v_call: TRBV7-9; clone_size: few; cdr3_length: 13; d_call: -; cdr3_nt: TGTGCCAGCAGCCCGGTAGGGGCAAACGAGCAGTACTTC; cdr3_aa: CASSPVGANEQYF
j_call: TRBJ2-2; v_call: TRBV27; clone_size: few; cdr3_length: 15; d_call: TRBD1; cdr3_nt: TGTGCCAGCAGCGTCAGACAGGGAAACACCGGGGAGCTGTTTTTT; cdr3_aa: CASSVRQGNTGELFF
j_call: TRBJ2-7; v_call: TRBV7-9; clone_size: -; cdr3_length: 12; d_call: -; cdr3_nt: TGTGCCAGCAGCTTCCGGTCCTACGAGCAGTACTTC; cdr3_aa: CASSFRSYEQYF
j_call: TRBJ1-6; v_call: TRBV19; clone_size: -; cdr3_length: 17; d_call: TRBD1; cdr3_nt: TGTGCCAGTAGTATGGGACAGAAGAGCTCCTATAATTCACCCCTCCACTTT; cdr3_aa: CASSMGQKSSYNSPLHF
j_call: TRBJ2-1; v_call: TRBV24-1; clone_size: -; cdr3_length: 14; d_call: TRBD1; cdr3_nt: TGTGCCACCAGTGAGAGGGGGCACAGCAATGAGCAGTTCTTC; cdr3_aa: CATSERGHSNEQFF
j_call: TRBJ2-1; v_call: TRBV27; clone_size: few; cdr3_length: 13; d_call: -; cdr3_nt: TGTGCCAGCAGTTTATGGGCCAACAATGAGCAGTTCTTC; cdr3_aa: CASSLWANNEQFF
j_call: TRBJ2-3; v_call: TRBV28; clone_size: few; cdr3_length: 14; d_call: TRBD1; cdr3_nt: TGTGCCAGCAGTTTACAGGGGGGCACAGATACGCAGTATTTT; cdr3_aa: CASSLQGGTDTQYF
j_call: TRBJ1-1; v_call: TRBV2; clone_size: -; cdr3_length: 14; d_call: -; cdr3_nt: TGTGCCAGCTCAGGAGGCCCCTGGAACACTGAAGCTTTCTTT; cdr3_aa: CASSGGPWNTEAFF
j_call: TRBJ1-1; v_call: TRBV28; clone_size: -; cdr3_length: 18; d_call: -; cdr3_nt: TGTGCCAGCAGTTTATATGTTTGGTTGGCAGGGGAGAACACTGAAGCTTTCTTT; cdr3_aa: CASSLYVWLAGENTEAFF
j_call: TRBJ1-6; v_call: TRBV6-2/TRBV6-3; clone_size: -; cdr3_length: 12; d_call: -; cdr3_nt: TGTGCCACCAAGGAACCCCGTTCACCCCTCCACTTT; cdr3_aa: CATKEPRSPLHF
j_call: TRBJ2-5; v_call: TRBV5-6; clone_size: -; cdr3_length: 13; d_call: -; cdr3_nt: TGTGCCAGCAGCTTGGACAGGCGGGAGACCCAGTACTTC; cdr3_aa: CASSLDRRETQYF